Sample share makes the clone carrying this T cell receptor beta chain medium-sized (0.01 to 0.1%). What it binds is unknown. Sequence at one end of the junction differs from germline and may be a read error. Specified time point: pre-sensitization, week 0. Treatment given: therapeutic diphenylcyclopropenone sensitization with weekly scalp DPC. The data were taken from a study of human T cells and chemical hapten exposure. For the study at large: TCR yields per sample varied mostly from small pooled library volume differences. Study outcomes and limitations: TCRs exceeding a frequency of 1 in 1000 stayed unchanged under DPC sensitization.

TCRdb re-analysed the RACE reads in MiXCR, keeping a single row per CDR3 protein. Among 50,000 to 65,000 distinct CDR3 sequences listed, approximately 10% were seen once. This CDR3 comprises 13 residues. Germline loops: CDR1 SGHVS, CDR2 FQNEAQ. The input for sequencing was whole blood, taken in connection with sensitization to the hapten diphenylcyclopropenone (DPC). The chain joins TRBV7-8 to TRBJ2-1; possibly TRBD2 for D (6 bases). This TCR came from a woman in her thirties or forties with alopecia areata. Some clones in this sample may be carry-over from other donors' samples. The chain's CDR3 is CASSLAGGLWQFF. CDR3 in DNA: TGTGCCAGCAGCCTAGCCGGGGGTTTGTGGCAGTTCTTC.